The T cell receptor beta chain under discussion was sequenced for a study of blood T cell repertoires in COVID-19. As for the study in general: Sites across the United States, Italy and Spain contributed samples from acute and convalescent COVID-19. The analysed material was cDNA or gDNA that came from T cells, B-cell-depleted T cells, or PBMCs.

This CDR3 has 15 residues. Trimming removed 1 base at V and 5 bases at J, with 12 bases between. The germline V gene encodes CDR1 SGHTA and CDR2 FQGNSA. Under the authors' procedure: Cell counts per sample came from amplifying reference gene primers. This table comes from immunoSEQ multiplex PCR, and its TCRdb copy is limited to in-frame clones, with some not included. V and J calls plus clone size are reproduced from that table; the DNA served to infer D and trimming. The sample holds over 50,000 clones; 85% are singletons and the top ten take approximately 5%. Specimen: peripheral blood. V usage is TRBV7-2 and J usage is TRBJ2-1; the D gene is possibly TRBD2 (5 bases). The receptor comes from a man between 65 and 85 years old with acute or convalescent COVID-19. CDR3 coding DNA: TGTGCCAGCAGCTTAGGATCTAGCCTTAACAATGAGCAGTTCTTC. As protein: CASSLGSSLNNEQFF.